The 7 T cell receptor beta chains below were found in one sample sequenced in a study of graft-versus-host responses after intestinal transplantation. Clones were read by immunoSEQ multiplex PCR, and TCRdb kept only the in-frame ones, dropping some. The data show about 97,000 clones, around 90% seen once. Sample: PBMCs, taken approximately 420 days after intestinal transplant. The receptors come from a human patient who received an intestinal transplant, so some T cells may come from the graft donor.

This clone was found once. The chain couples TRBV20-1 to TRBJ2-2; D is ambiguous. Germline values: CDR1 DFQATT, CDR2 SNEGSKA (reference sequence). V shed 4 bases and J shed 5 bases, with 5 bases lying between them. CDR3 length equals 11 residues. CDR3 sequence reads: CSAIRTGELFF. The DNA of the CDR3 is TGCAGTGCTATTCGGACCGGGGAGCTGTTTTTT.

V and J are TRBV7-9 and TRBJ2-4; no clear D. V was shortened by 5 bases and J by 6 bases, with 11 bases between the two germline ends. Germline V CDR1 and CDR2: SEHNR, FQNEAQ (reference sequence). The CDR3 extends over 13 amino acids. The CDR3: CASSPRTPNIQYF. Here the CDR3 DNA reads TGTGCCAGCAGCCCCCGGACCCCAAACATTCAGTACTTC.

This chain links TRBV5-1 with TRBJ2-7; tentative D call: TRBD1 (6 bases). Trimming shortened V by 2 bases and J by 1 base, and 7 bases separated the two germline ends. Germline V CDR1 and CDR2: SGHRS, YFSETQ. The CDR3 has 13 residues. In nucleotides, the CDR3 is TGCGCCAGCAGCTTTACAGGGTCCTACGAGCAGTACTTC. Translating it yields CASSFTGSYEQYF.

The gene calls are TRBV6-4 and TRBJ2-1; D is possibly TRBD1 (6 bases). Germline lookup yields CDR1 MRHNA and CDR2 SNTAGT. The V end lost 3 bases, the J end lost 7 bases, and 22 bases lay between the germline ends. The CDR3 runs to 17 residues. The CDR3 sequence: CASSEEAPGQGINEQFF. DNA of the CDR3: TGTGCCAGCAGTGAGGAAGCCCCGGGGCAGGGGATAAATGAGCAGTTCTTC.

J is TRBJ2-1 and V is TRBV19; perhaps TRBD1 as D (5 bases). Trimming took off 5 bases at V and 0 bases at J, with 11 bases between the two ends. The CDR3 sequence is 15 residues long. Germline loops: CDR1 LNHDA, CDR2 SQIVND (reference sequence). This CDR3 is CASSVTGDSYNEQFF. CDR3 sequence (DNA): TGTGCCAGTAGTGTTACAGGTGACTCCTACAATGAGCAGTTCTTC.

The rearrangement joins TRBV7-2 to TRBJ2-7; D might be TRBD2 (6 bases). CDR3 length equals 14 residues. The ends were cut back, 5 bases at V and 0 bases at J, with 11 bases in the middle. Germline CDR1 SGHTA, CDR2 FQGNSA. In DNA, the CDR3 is TGTGCCAGCAGCCGGGACTTCAGCTCCTACGAGCAGTACTTC. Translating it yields CASSRDFSSYEQYF.

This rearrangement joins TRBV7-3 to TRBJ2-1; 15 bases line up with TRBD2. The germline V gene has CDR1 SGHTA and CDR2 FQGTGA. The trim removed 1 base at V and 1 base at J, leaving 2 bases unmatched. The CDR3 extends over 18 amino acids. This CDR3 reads CASSLMGLAGGSYNEQFF. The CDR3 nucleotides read TGTGCCAGCAGCTTAATGGGACTAGCGGGGGGTTCCTACAATGAGCAGTTCTTC.